This T cell receptor (beta chain) is from a study of T cell changes during pregnancy in multiple sclerosis. Measured with immunoSEQ multiplex PCR; TCRdb has only the in-frame clones, and not every one. The table shows approximately 40,000 clones, with roughly nine tenths occurring only once. Sample: CD4+ T cells from peripheral blood mononuclear cells, taken in the third trimester of pregnancy. The sequence was collected from a female donor with multiple sclerosis, enrolled in a pregnancy study.

The CDR3: CASSARTVGETQYF. The CDR3 nucleotides are TGTGCCAGCAGTGCCCGGACAGTCGGGGAGACCCAGTACTTC. The chain has TRBV25-1 and TRBJ2-5; tentatively, D is TRBD1 (6 bases). The CDR3 is made up of 14 amino acids. Germline loops: CDR1 MGHDK, CDR2 SYGVNS. The V end lost 4 bases, the J end lost 5 bases, and 14 bases lay between the germline ends. Full variable domain (rest looked up from reference TRBV25-1 and TRBJ2-5): EADIYQTPRYLVIGTGKKITLECSQTMGHDKMYWYQQDPGMELHLIHYSYGVNSTEKGDLSSESTVSRIRTEHFPLTLESARPSHTSQYLCASSARTVGETQYFGPGTRLLVL.